Shown below are 26 T cell receptor beta chains from a single sample sequenced in a study of memory CD4+ T cells and cytomegalovirus serostatus. Profiling relied on immunoSEQ multiplex PCR, and the TCRdb table lists in-frame clones only, not all of them. The sample holds roughly 60,000 clones, about 81% seen once. The sort gate was single viable CD3+CD4+CD8-CD45RO+ cells for memory CD4+ T cells. The material sequenced was memory CD4+ T cells from blood. Receptors originate from an adult in good health and CMV-seronegative.

The chain links TRBV19 to TRBJ1-1; 8 bases are shared with TRBD1. The CDR3 runs 13 residues. Trimming took 4 bases from V and 3 from J; bases not matched to a gene: 1. Germline CDR1 and CDR2: LNHDA and SQIVND (reference sequence). The DNA for the CDR3 is TGTGCCAGTAGTACGACAGGGGACACTGAAGCTTTCTTT. Translation gives CASSTTGDTEAFF.

Only one count was recorded for this clone. This chain connects TRBV6-5 to TRBJ2-3; D is possibly TRBD1 or TRBD2 (7 bases each). CDR1 and CDR2 from the germline V gene are MNHEY and SVGAGI. Between the trimmed V and J ends, which lost 5 bases and 6 bases, there was a span of 15 bases. This CDR3 contains 14 residues. Written as DNA, the CDR3 is TGTGCCAGCAGTAATTGGCAGGGGGGGGATACGCAGTATTTT. It encodes CASSNWQGGDTQYF.

The chain joins TRBV5-4 to TRBJ1-1; D unresolved. V shed 2 bases and J shed 1 base, with 6 bases lying between them. The germline V gene has CDR1 SGHNT and CDR2 YYREEE (reference sequence). The CDR3 is made up of 13 amino acids. The CDR3 bases are TGTGCCAGCAGCTTATCAGCGAACACTGAAGCTTTCTTT. Translation: CASSLSANTEAFF.

The rearrangement uses TRBV7-9 and TRBJ1-4; the D is unclear. CDR3 length equals 13 residues. Germline V gene sequence: CDR1 SEHNR, CDR2 FQNEAQ (reference sequence). The germline V and J ends were trimmed by 1 base and 7 bases, with 7 bases remaining between them. The CDR3 is CASSLGAGEKLFF. The CDR3 nucleotides are TGTGCCAGCAGCTTAGGAGCCGGTGAAAAACTGTTTTTT.

The rearrangement links TRBV19 to TRBJ2-7; D is possibly TRBD1 (6 bases). Trimming pared 8 bases from V and 7 bases from J, leaving 21 bases between. Germline V lookup: CDR1 LNHDA, CDR2 SQIVND (reference sequence). The CDR3 covers 14 residues. CDR3 loop: CASDNRELRVEQYF. CDR3 sequence (DNA): TGTGCCAGTGACAACAGGGAGCTACGTGTTGAGCAGTACTTC.

J is TRBJ2-2 and V is TRBV19, with 9 bases that match TRBD2. V lost 4 bases and J lost 1; bases outside the gene matches: 7. Germline V gives CDR1 LNHDA, CDR2 SQIVND (reference sequence). The CDR3 consists of 17 residues. DNA of the CDR3: TGTGCCAGTAGTAGTCTCCTAGCGGGATGGAACACCGGGGAGCTGTTTTTT. It specifies CASSSLLAGWNTGELFF.

This chain uses TRBV7-8 with TRBJ2-5; possible D gene TRBD2, 6 bases. The V gene's germline CDR1 is SGHVS and CDR2 FQNEAQ. The CDR3 loop spans 18 amino acids. Trimming removed 1 base at V and 4 bases at J, with 22 bases between. The CDR3 loop is CASSLGVGGKELRETQYF. In DNA form, the CDR3 reads TGTGCCAGCAGCTTAGGAGTAGGAGGGAAGGAGCTAAGAGAGACCCAGTACTTC.

The chain has TRBV6-4 and TRBJ2-2; D is unclear. The germline V gene has CDR1 MRHNA and CDR2 SNTAGT. V lost 4 bases, J lost 1 base, and 4 bases lay in between. The CDR3 contains 13 residues. CDR3: CASSGQNTGELFF. Written as DNA, the CDR3 is TGTGCCAGCAGTGGACAGAACACCGGGGAGCTGTTTTTT.

This clone was seen only a few times. The CDR3: CASSPEGGTSQPQHF. The CDR3 DNA follows: TGTGCCAGCAGCCCCGAAGGGGGAACTAGCCAGCCCCAGCATTTT. The chain combines TRBV7-9 with TRBJ1-5; TRBD1 might be the D (6 bases). The V end was cut by 5 bases, the J end by 7 bases, with 18 bases between. Germline CDR1 SEHNR, CDR2 FQNEAQ (reference sequence). The CDR3 has 15 amino acids.

The chain couples TRBV7-9 to TRBJ2-7, with 15 positions matching TRBD2. The V and J ends lost 4 bases and 4 bases, in that order; junction bases with no gene match: 8. Germline V gene lookup returns CDR1 SEHNR and CDR2 FQNEAQ (reference sequence). The CDR3 has 17 amino acids. Written as DNA, the CDR3 is TGTGCCAGCAGCTCCAGGACTAGCGGGAGGGCCGGGTACGAGCAGTACTTC. Translated, it gives CASSSRTSGRAGYEQYF.

The chain combines TRBV11-1 with TRBJ2-1, with 8 nucleotides matching TRBD1. CDR3 length: 16 residues. After removal of 5 bases from V and 3 bases from J, the junction contained 9 bases not matched to a gene. Germline assignment: CDR1 SGHAT and CDR2 FQDESV (reference sequence). This CDR3 reads CASSPWKGTGYNEQFF. The DNA for the CDR3 is TGTGCCAGCAGCCCATGGAAAGGGACAGGCTACAATGAGCAGTTCTTC.

The table lists this clone with a few counts. V and J are TRBV5-1 and TRBJ2-5, with 9 bases aligning to TRBD2. Losses at the gene ends were 0 bases for V and 4 bases for J; bases not matched to a gene: 13. This CDR3 comprises 18 residues. From germline, CDR1 is SGHRS and CDR2 YFSETQ. This CDR3 is CASSLEGSRGRGGETQYF. The CDR3 DNA is TGCGCCAGCAGCTTGGAAGGTAGCCGCGGGAGGGGCGGAGAGACCCAGTACTTC.

The chain combines TRBV28 with TRBJ2-1, with 10 bases identical to TRBD1. The germline CDR1 and CDR2 sequences are MDHEN and SYDVKM. V shed 6 bases, J shed 1 base, and the junction held 9 bases outside the gene matches. The CDR3 sequence is 17 residues long. Here the CDR3 DNA reads TGTGCCAGCAGCCGTCGACAGGGGGCGAATTCCTACAATGAGCAGTTCTTC. The encoded protein is CASSRRQGANSYNEQFF.

The rearrangement links TRBV6-1 to TRBJ1-5; D not resolved. CDR3 length equals 12 residues. Trimming removed 6 bases at V and 5 bases at J, with 8 bases between. Germline lookup yields CDR1 MNHNS and CDR2 SASEGT. CDR3 residues: CASRLLDQPQHF. Written as DNA, the CDR3 is TGTGCCAGCAGATTACTGGATCAGCCCCAGCATTTT.

This rearrangement joins TRBV5-1 to TRBJ2-7; D unresolved. Germline V gene lookup returns CDR1 SGHRS and CDR2 YFSETQ. V lost 1 base and J 2 bases, leaving 10 bases between the germline ends. The CDR3 is 14 residues long. Here the CDR3 DNA reads TGCGCCAGCAGCTTGAACAGTTCGCCCTACGAGCAGTACTTC. Amino acid sequence: CASSLNSSPYEQYF.

The V and J genes are TRBV27 and TRBJ1-3; possibly TRBD1 for D (5 bases). V was cut by 7 bases and J by 3 bases, with 10 bases left in between. Looked up from germline, CDR1 is MNHEY and CDR2 is SMNVEV (reference sequence). This CDR3 contains 13 residues. The CDR3 here is CASKRQNGNTIYF. DNA for the CDR3: TGTGCCAGCAAACGACAGAATGGAAACACCATATATTTT.

The chain recombines TRBV11-2 with TRBJ2-7; TRBD2 might be the D (5 bases). Per germline, CDR1 SGHAT and CDR2 FQNNGV. Trimming stripped 5 bases from V and 7 bases from J, with 24 bases between. CDR3 length: 16 amino acids. CDR3 nucleotides: TGTGCCAGCAGCCTCCGCCCGAGCGGAGCTTCCGCGGAGCAGTACTTC. This translates into CASSLRPSGASAEQYF.

The rearrangement uses TRBV14 and TRBJ1-2; 10 bases line up with TRBD1. J gave up 2 bases and V 4 bases, and 4 bases lay outside the gene matches. Looked up from germline, CDR1 is SGHDN and CDR2 is FVKESK. The CDR3 is 15 residues long. DNA of the CDR3: TGTGCCAGCAGCCCGCGACAGGGGGCCAACTATGGCTACACCTTC. It encodes CASSPRQGANYGYTF. Complete variable domain (other parts from reference TRBV14 and TRBJ1-2): EAGVTQFPSHSVIEKGQTVTLRCDPISGHDNLYWYRRVMGKEIKFLLHFVKESKQDESGMPNNRFLAERTGGTYSTLKVQPAELEDSGVYFCASSPRQGANYGYTFGSGTRLTVV.

This chain links TRBV5-4 with TRBJ2-6, with D uncertain. Germline-derived CDR1 and CDR2 are SGHNT and YYREEE (reference sequence). Trimming cost V 0 bases and J 4 bases, with 8 bases left between them. The CDR3 length is 15 residues. The CDR3 DNA is TGTGCCAGCAGCTTGGAGCAACCAGGGGCCAACGTCCTGACTTTC. Its translation is CASSLEQPGANVLTF.

The chain has TRBV7-6 and TRBJ1-3; no clear D. V lost 4 bases, J lost 5 bases, and 24 bases lay in between. Germline CDR1 SGHVS, CDR2 FNYEAQ. The CDR3 runs 18 residues. The CDR3 is CASSSLPDGATYRNTIYF. The DNA for the CDR3 is TGTGCCAGCAGCTCCCTACCGGACGGCGCGACGTATAGAAACACCATATATTTT.

The chain couples TRBV11-2 to TRBJ2-1, with 16 bases matching TRBD2. The CDR3 is 17 residues long. V dropped 3 bases and J dropped 9; count of bases not matched to a gene: 8. CDR1 and CDR2 from the germline V gene are SGHAT and FQNNGV. The CDR3 DNA follows: TGTGCCAGCAGCTTGGGGGGACTAGCGGGAGGGCAAGTTGAGCAGTTCTTC. Protein: CASSLGGLAGGQVEQFF.

V gene TRBV5-1 combines with J gene TRBJ2-2, with D possibly being TRBD1 or TRBD2 (5 bases each). The CDR3 is made up of 14 amino acids. In germline, CDR1 is SGHRS, CDR2 YFSETQ. The CDR3 bases are TGCACCTCCTCGGGGCAGCCCCAGACCGGGGAGCTGTTTTTT. The encoded protein is CTSSGQPQTGELFF.

The V call is TRBV10-1, the J call TRBJ2-7; 7 positions match TRBD2. V dropped 2 bases and J dropped 4; count of bases not matched to a gene: 11. The CDR3 is 16 amino acids. Germline V gives CDR1 WNHNN, CDR2 SYGVQD (reference sequence). The CDR3 DNA reads TGCGCCAGCAGTGAGATGGATGGCGGGAGTCCGTACGAGCAGTACTTC. It yields the protein CASSEMDGGSPYEQYF.

This chain connects TRBV6-5 to TRBJ1-6; D ambiguous. The length of the CDR3 is 14 residues. The V and J ends lost 4 bases and 9 bases respectively, with 13 bases between them. Germline V lookup: CDR1 MNHEY, CDR2 SVGAGI. CDR3 in DNA: TGTGCCAGCAGTTCCGGTCCCTGGGGTTCACCCCTCCACTTT. Its translation: CASSSGPWGSPLHF.

The rearrangement joins TRBV27 to TRBJ1-3, with TRBD1 matching over 9 bases. The J segment lost 10 bases and the V segment lost 5 bases, leaving 12 bases of the junction unmatched. Germline CDR1 reads MNHEY; CDR2 reads SMNVEV (reference sequence). This CDR3 is built from 15 residues. The CDR3 region is CASSPWTGDLGTIYF. The CDR3 DNA sequence: TGTGCCAGCAGTCCCTGGACAGGGGATCTAGGGACCATATATTTT.

This clone was picked up one time. The DNA for the CDR3 is TGTGCCAGCTCACCACCTTCCGTCTCTGAGCAGTTCTTC. It yields the protein CASSPPSVSEQFF. V and J are TRBV18 and TRBJ2-1; D unclear. Germline lookup yields CDR1 KGHSH and CDR2 LQKENI. V was pared by 0 bases and J by 9 bases, with 9 bases between. The CDR3 loop spans 13 amino acids.